This passage covers 26 T cell receptor beta chains from one sample sequenced in a study of blood T cell repertoires in COVID-19. The protocol was immunoSEQ multiplex PCR, while the TCRdb copy is restricted to in-frame clones and leaves out a portion. The table lists around 26,000 clones, about 90% of them singletons, with 2.7% in the top ten. The sample comprised peripheral blood. The receptors originated from a human donor in a cohort sampled during active COVID-19.

This sequence joins TRBV19 and TRBJ2-7; 8 nucleotides match TRBD2. The CDR3 is 14 amino acids. Trimming at V came to 3 bases and at J to 6 bases, leaving 7 bases not matched to a gene. The germline gives CDR1 LNHDA, CDR2 SQIVND (reference sequence). The CDR3 region is CASSMGPLAVEQYF. CDR3 coding DNA: TGTGCCAGTAGTATGGGCCCACTAGCGGTCGAGCAGTACTTC.

The chain recombines TRBV9 with TRBJ2-1, with 10 bases fitting TRBD1. With V trimmed by 3 bases and J by 3 bases, 3 bases remained unmatched. CDR3 length: 15 amino acids. Germline V gene data show CDR1 as SGDLS and CDR2 as YYNGEE. The CDR3 protein is CASSEGQGVYNEQFF. CDR3 nucleotide sequence: TGTGCCAGCAGCGAAGGACAGGGGGTCTACAATGAGCAGTTCTTC.

This clone was seen just once. This sequence joins TRBV9 and TRBJ2-7; D possibly corresponds to TRBD2 (6 bases). The CDR3 spans 15 residues. Deletions cut 0 bases from V and 0 bases from J, with 10 bases between. Looked up from germline, CDR1 is SGDLS and CDR2 is YYNGEE. The CDR3 DNA follows: TGTGCCAGCAGCGTAGGGGGACTTTCCTCCTACGAGCAGTACTTC. Its protein product is CASSVGGLSSYEQYF.

The chain links TRBV5-1 to TRBJ2-5, with 13 bases lining up with TRBD2. In germline, CDR1 is SGHRS, CDR2 YFSETQ. V trimming: 3 bases; J trimming: 5 bases; junction bases outside the gene matches: 4. The CDR3 is 15 amino acids. The CDR3 is CASSWTSGGLETQYF. In DNA form, the CDR3 reads TGCGCCAGCAGCTGGACTAGCGGGGGTCTGGAGACCCAGTACTTC.

V and J are TRBV5-1 and TRBJ2-5, with TRBD2 matching over 8 bases. V dropped 6 bases and J dropped 4; count of bases not matched to a gene: 5. Germline V gene data show CDR1 as SGHRS and CDR2 as YFSETQ. The CDR3 has 13 amino acids. CDR3 protein: CASKPGLVETQYF. As DNA, the CDR3 is TGCGCCAGCAAGCCGGGACTAGTAGAGACCCAGTACTTC.

The V and J genes are TRBV7-9 and TRBJ1-2, with a possible D match to TRBD1 (5 bases). CDR1 and CDR2 from the germline V gene are SEHNR and FQNEAQ (reference sequence). Trimming took 1 base from V and 8 from J, leaving 11 bases between them. The CDR3 is made up of 13 amino acids. The CDR3 DNA reads as TGTGCCAGCAGCTTAGTTTCAGGGCCCGGCTACACCTTC. Its translation: CASSLVSGPGYTF.

V and J are TRBV27 and TRBJ1-3; 7 bases align to TRBD1. Germline V gene sequence: CDR1 MNHEY, CDR2 SMNVEV (reference sequence). The CDR3 loop spans 15 amino acids. V shed 6 bases and J 2 bases; nucleotides not matched to a gene: 7. CDR3 bases: TGTGCCAGCAGCGAAACAGGGGCACCTGGAAACACCATATATTTT. Translation gives CASSETGAPGNTIYF.

This clone came up once. The chain is built from TRBV5-1 and TRBJ1-4; D unresolved. Germline values: CDR1 SGHRS, CDR2 YFSETQ. This CDR3 spans 15 amino acids. The V gene lost 5 bases and the J gene lost 1 base, with 12 bases spanning the gap. The chain's CDR3 is CASSPGGLTNEKLFF. CDR3 coding DNA: TGCGCCAGCAGTCCCGGCGGTCTAACTAATGAAAAACTGTTTTTT.

This clone was detected once. The chain recombines TRBV6-6 with TRBJ2-7, with 8 nucleotides matching TRBD2. This CDR3 region has 14 residues. V gave up 10 bases and J gave up 0 bases; unmatched junction bases: 8. CDR1 is MNHNY and CDR2 is SVGAGI in the germline V gene (reference sequence). The CDR3: CATKLAANSYEQYF. CDR3 bases: TGTGCCACCAAACTAGCGGCGAACTCCTACGAGCAGTACTTC.

The chain links TRBV5-1 to TRBJ1-2; TRBD1 matches at 10 bases. CDR1 is SGHRS, CDR2 YFSETQ, per germline. The CDR3 is 13 residues long. V gave up 4 bases and J gave up 6 bases; unmatched junction bases: 3. Written as DNA, the CDR3 is TGCGCCAGCAGCCCCGGACAGGGGGATGGCTACACCTTC. Translating it yields CASSPGQGDGYTF.

The chain is built from TRBV7-9 and TRBJ2-5; 7 nucleotides line up with TRBD2. V gave up 4 bases and J gave up 1 base; unmatched junction bases: 9. The CDR3 spans 16 residues. Germline CDR1 reads SEHNR; CDR2 reads FQNEAQ (reference sequence). CDR3 loop: CASSYPSGTIQETQYF. In DNA form, the CDR3 reads TGTGCCAGCAGCTATCCCTCCGGGACTATCCAAGAGACCCAGTACTTC.

In DNA, the CDR3 is TGCGCCAGCAACCGACTAGCGGGGGGCAATGAGCAGTTCTTC. Its translation: CASNRLAGGNEQFF. The chain couples TRBV4-1 to TRBJ2-1; 13 bases fit TRBD2. This CDR3 region has 14 residues. Germline-derived CDR1 and CDR2 are MGHRA and YSYEKL. Unmatched junction bases numbered 3, after V lost 7 bases and J lost 6 bases.

This chain joins TRBV5-4 and TRBJ2-7; 7 bases are shared with TRBD1. The CDR3 totals 15 residues. The V gene's germline CDR1 is SGHNT and CDR2 YYREEE (reference sequence). Losses at the gene ends were 2 bases for V and 1 base for J; bases not matched to a gene: 6. The CDR3 DNA reads as TGTGCCAGCAGCTTCGGGACAGCCCTATCCTACGAGCAGTACTTC. Protein product: CASSFGTALSYEQYF.

The chain links TRBV12-3 or TRBV12-4 to TRBJ1-5; D remains unclear. This CDR3 comprises 13 residues. The ends were cut back, 7 bases at V and 4 bases at J, with 11 bases in the middle. CDR3 sequence reads: CASTPGPNQPQHF. CDR3 nucleotides: TGTGCCAGCACCCCGGGTCCTAATCAGCCCCAGCATTTT.

The V and J genes are TRBV7-9 and TRBJ1-1; maybe TRBD1 (5 bases). The CDR3 runs to 13 residues. With 5 bases removed from V and 4 bases from J, the gap between germline ends came to 11 bases. Germline lookup yields CDR1 SEHNR and CDR2 FQNEAQ (reference sequence). CDR3 region: CASSRDSSTEAFF. DNA for the CDR3: TGTGCCAGCAGCCGCGACAGTTCCACTGAAGCTTTCTTT.

This chain links TRBV14 with TRBJ1-6; the D gene is possibly TRBD1 (6 bases). Germline assignment: CDR1 SGHDN and CDR2 FVKESK. V lost 5 bases to trimming and J lost 9 bases, with 17 bases between them. This CDR3 comprises 15 residues. CDR3 sequence: CASSTRTEGSSPLHF. CDR3 DNA: TGTGCCAGCAGCACCCGGACAGAAGGGAGTTCACCCCTCCACTTT.

The chain is built from TRBV10-3 and TRBJ1-1; possible D gene TRBD1, 5 bases. Between the trimmed V and J ends, which lost 0 bases and 5 bases, there was a span of 7 bases. This CDR3 region has 13 residues. Germline values: CDR1 ENHRY, CDR2 SYGVKD. The CDR3, as DNA: TGTGCCATCAGTGAGTCGGGGGGAACTGAAGCTTTCTTT. It specifies CAISESGGTEAFF.

This clone was detected once. V is TRBV9 and J is TRBJ1-5; 9 positions match TRBD1. CDR3 length: 16 amino acids. Germline CDR1 reads SGDLS; CDR2 reads YYNGEE. V lost 3 bases and J lost 3; bases outside the gene matches: 7. The chain's CDR3 is CASSGGQGGTNQPQHF. CDR3 nucleotides: TGTGCCAGCAGCGGGGGACAGGGAGGAACCAATCAGCCCCAGCATTTT.

This chain connects TRBV5-5 to TRBJ1-4; TRBD1 matches at 10 bases. Losses at the gene ends were 4 bases for V and 3 bases for J; bases not matched to a gene: 3. Germline V CDR1 and CDR2: SGHKS, YYEKEE (reference sequence). The CDR3 covers 15 residues. CDR3 sequence reads: CASSQTGGPNEKLFF. In DNA form, the CDR3 reads TGTGCCAGCAGCCAGACAGGGGGCCCTAATGAAAAACTGTTTTTT.

This clone appeared once. The chain carries TRBV21-1 and TRBJ2-2; the D call of TRBD1 is as the table states it, not checked on the DNA. TRBV21-1 is deemed a pseudogene. The CDR3 is 18 residues long. CDR3: CASSKDPRPRGYTGELFF. CDR3 sequence (DNA): TGTGCCAGCAGCAAAGATCCACGGCCCAGGGGGTACACCGGGGAGCTGTTTTTT.

V and J are TRBV11-3 and TRBJ2-1, with D possibly matching TRBD2 (6 bases). The germline V gene encodes CDR1 SGHNT and CDR2 YENEEA. The CDR3 length is 16 residues. Trimming cost V 5 bases and J 7 bases, with 21 bases left between them. DNA for the CDR3: TGTGCCAGCAGCCCGAGGCGCGGGGAATCTGAGAATGAGCAGTTCTTC. This codes for CASSPRRGESENEQFF.

This clone was seen more than once but under ten times. The genes are TRBV4-3 and TRBJ2-3; 10 nucleotides line up with TRBD2. Trimming took 1 base from V and 0 from J; bases not matched to a gene: 7. Germline V gene lookup returns CDR1 LGHNA and CDR2 YSLEER. The CDR3 runs to 18 residues. CDR3 sequence (DNA): TGCGCCAGCAGCCAAGTGGGGACTAGCGATGCTAGCACAGATACGCAGTATTTT. This gives the protein CASSQVGTSDASTDTQYF.

This chain joins TRBV10-3 and TRBJ2-3; a weak D match, TRBD1 (9 bases). CDR1 and CDR2 from the germline V gene are ENHRY and SYGVKD. V shed 6 bases and J shed 2 bases, with 24 bases lying between them. The CDR3 extends over 18 amino acids. The CDR3 sequence is CAISGGEFGTGYTDTQYF. In nucleotides, the CDR3 is TGTGCCATCAGCGGGGGGGAGTTTGGGACAGGGTACACAGATACGCAGTATTTT.

The chain carries TRBV7-3 and TRBJ1-1; 9 bases match TRBD1. The CDR3 is 15 amino acids. Looked up from germline, CDR1 is SGHTA and CDR2 is FQGTGA. Losses at the gene ends were 0 bases for V and 5 bases for J; bases not matched to a gene: 4. CDR3 sequence: CASSLTGQGMTEAFF. The CDR3 nucleotides are TGTGCCAGCAGCTTAACTGGACAGGGGATGACTGAAGCTTTCTTT.

The rearrangement links TRBV10-3 to TRBJ2-1; 9 bases fit TRBD2. The CDR3 is 16 amino acids. Looked up from germline, CDR1 is ENHRY and CDR2 is SYGVKD. The trim removed 8 bases at V and 2 bases at J, leaving 10 bases unmatched. Here the CDR3 reads CAIEASGVGTYNEQFF. In DNA form, the CDR3 reads TGTGCCATCGAGGCTAGCGGGGTAGGCACCTACAATGAGCAGTTCTTC.

The chain employs TRBV5-1 and TRBJ1-6; TRBD1 agrees at 9 bases. Germline CDR1 SGHRS, CDR2 YFSETQ. The ends lost 5 bases at V and 9 bases at J; junction bases unmatched: 9. The CDR3 extends over 15 amino acids. The CDR3 loop reads CASSTKGQGGSPLHF. The CDR3 DNA is TGCGCCAGCAGTACCAAGGGACAGGGTGGTTCACCCCTCCACTTT. Variable domain in full (rest from reference TRBV5-1 and TRBJ1-6): KAGVTQTPRYLIKTRGQQVTLSCSPISGHRSVSWYQQTPGQGLQFLFEYFSETQRNKGNFPGRFSGRQFSNSRSEMNVSTLELGDSALYLCASSTKGQGGSPLHFGNGTRLTVT.